Below are 5 T cell receptor beta chains sequenced from a single sample in a study of T cells expressing NK-cell markers. TCRdb reprocessed the 5' RACE reads and stores each CDR3 protein as one record, lacking DNA. The sample shows under 200,000 distinct CDR3 sequences, and 15% to 20% sits with its ten largest clones. The sample taken for sequencing was blood T cells: a sorted CD56 or NKG2C T cell subset, CD4+ or CD8+ T cells, or bulk PBMC T cells (not recorded which). Receptor source: a woman between 18 and 70 years old in good health.

The chain carries TRBV11-2 and TRBJ1-1; TCRdb picks TRBD1, but there is no DNA to check that call. Germline V gene lookup returns CDR1 SGHAT and CDR2 FQNNGV. This CDR3 contains 14 residues. CDR3 sequence reads: CASSGARPNTEAFF.

The chain recombines TRBV5-1 with TRBJ2-1; TCRdb picks TRBD1, but there is no DNA to check that call. This CDR3 has 14 amino acids. Looked up from germline, CDR1 is SGHRS and CDR2 is YFSETQ. CDR3 amino acids: CASSLIPGPNEQFF.

This rearrangement joins TRBV5-5 to TRBJ2-3; TCRdb's assignment of TRBD1 cannot be checked, as there is no DNA. CDR3 size: 13 residues. Germline V lookup: CDR1 SGHKS, CDR2 YYEKEE (reference sequence). CDR3 in amino acids: CASSLGGRDTQYF.

The chain links TRBV2 to TRBJ1-2; TCRdb's D gene call, TRBD1, goes unchecked for lack of DNA. The CDR3 has 15 residues. Germline lookup yields CDR1 SNHLY and CDR2 FYNNEI. CDR3 amino acids: CASSATGVDHYGYTF.

By frequency, this clonotype is medium-sized. This chain links TRBV3-1 with TRBJ2-7. The CDR3 is 14 residues long. The germline V gene encodes CDR1 LGHDT and CDR2 YNNKEL (reference sequence). CDR3: CASSQEGEAYEQYF.